These 29 T cell receptor beta chains originate from one sample sequenced in a study of post-analysis software for immune sequencing data (dated by TCRdb to about 2015). Results the study describes overall, beyond this receptor: A handful of TRBV segments, including TRBV5-6, TRBV5-1 and TRBV20-1, were significantly more frequent in patients than controls.

Antigens of these TCRs are unknown. Library preparation was by PCR. Sequencer: Illumina HiSeq 2500. To reduce PCR and sequencing biases, unique molecular identifiers were incorporated into the TCR beta cDNA libraries. Starting from the raw public reads, TCRdb applied fastp trimming at Q25, assembled clones with MiXCR and retained in-frame beta chains. CDR3 protein duplicates are merged, each entry listing the most common genes and DNA. This sample holds roughly 570,000 distinct CDR3 sequences; approximately 31% were observed only once. Approximately 5.4% of the sample comes from the top ten. The sequencing sample was made of blood. These receptors were collected from a girl younger than 18 with multiple sclerosis.

This chain links TRBV20-1 with TRBJ2-3; D is uncertain. The CDR3 runs to 15 residues. From germline, CDR1 is DFQATT and CDR2 SNEGSKA (reference sequence). Trimming took off 0 bases at V and 0 bases at J, with 10 bases between the two ends. CDR3 residues: CSARDQRASTDTQYF. In nucleotides, the CDR3 is TGCAGTGCTAGAGATCAGCGTGCTAGCACAGATACGCAGTATTTT.

The chain is built from TRBV3-1 and TRBJ2-4, with unresolved D. The better agreement between TRBJ2-7 and the DNA end casts doubt on the J call. The germline V gene encodes CDR1 LGHDT and CDR2 YNNKEL (reference sequence). CDR3 length equals 14 residues. The CDR3 protein is CASSGSPRTYEQYF. DNA for the CDR3: TGTGCCAGCAGCGGTTCGCCGAGGACCTACGAGCAGTACTTC.

J is TRBJ2-4 and V is TRBV2, with D perhaps TRBD1 or TRBD2 (5 bases each). The end of the DNA fits TRBJ2-5 better, so the J call may be wrong. Germline-derived CDR1 and CDR2 are SNHLY and FYNNEI. This CDR3 is 13 amino acids long. CDR3 DNA: TGTGCCAGCCTGAGGGCAGGGCAAGAGACCCAGTACTTC. Translating gives CASLRAGQETQYF.

This clonotype was counted many times. The chain couples TRBV5-1 to TRBJ2-3; 9 nucleotides line up with TRBD1. Germline V gives CDR1 SGHRS, CDR2 YFSETQ. This CDR3 region has 14 residues. Trimming at V came to 0 bases and at J to 4 bases, leaving 0 bases not matched to a gene. In nucleotides, the CDR3 is TGCGCCAGCAGCTTGGGACAGGGGGCAGATACGCAGTATTTT. It encodes CASSLGQGADTQYF.

This clonotype was seen a few times. This rearrangement joins TRBV6-5 to TRBJ2-1; unclear D gene. The CDR3 length is 11 residues. V was cut by 5 bases and J by 9 bases, with 8 bases left in between. Germline V lookup: CDR1 MNHEY, CDR2 SVGAGI. In DNA form, the CDR3 reads TGTGCCAGCAGTAGATCTACTGAGCAGTTCTTC. Protein product: CASSRSTEQFF.

The sample holds a few counts of this clonotype. The chain recombines TRBV24-1 with TRBJ2-5, with a tentative D call TRBD2 (5 bases). Germline V gene data show CDR1 as KGHDR and CDR2 as SFDVKD. The CDR3 length is 15 residues. The V end was cut by 1 base, the J end by 4 bases, with 12 bases between. Here the CDR3 reads CATSDFTSGGETQYF. CDR3 in DNA: TGTGCCACCAGTGATTTTACCAGCGGAGGAGAGACCCAGTACTTC.

This clonotype has just a few counts. The rearrangement joins TRBV5-1 to TRBJ2-7, with 10 nucleotides matching TRBD1. V trimming: 2 bases; J trimming: 6 bases; junction bases outside the gene matches: 8. The CDR3 spans 15 residues. Germline-derived CDR1 and CDR2 are SGHRS and YFSETQ. The CDR3 DNA follows: TGCGCCAGCAGCTTACCGGGACAGGGGAGCTCCGAGCAGTACTTC. Amino acid sequence: CASSLPGQGSSEQYF.

The chain is built from TRBV12-3 or TRBV12-4 and TRBJ1-6, with TRBD1 identical over 7 bases. The CDR3 consists of 15 residues. V shed 1 base and J 6 bases; nucleotides not matched to a gene: 3. The CDR3 region is CASSLEGQTNSPLHF. Here the CDR3 DNA reads TGTGCCAGCAGTTTAGAGGGACAGACTAATTCACCCCTCCACTTT.

This clonotype was picked up one time. CDR3 sequence: CASRGGNPEAFF. CDR3 in DNA: TGTGCCAGCAGGGGGGGGAATCCTGAAGCTTTCTTT. The chain recombines TRBV28 with TRBJ1-1, with D tentatively TRBD1 (5 bases). Germline V gene lookup returns CDR1 MDHEN and CDR2 SYDVKM. The V gene lost 6 bases and the J gene lost 6 bases, with 11 bases spanning the gap. This CDR3 is built from 12 residues. Filled out from reference TRBV28 and TRBJ1-1, the complete variable domain reads DVKVTQSSRYLVKRTGEKVFLECVQDMDHENMFWYRQDPGLGLRLIYFSYDVKMKEKGDIPEGYSVSREKKERFSLILESASTNQTSMYLCASRGGNPEAFFGQGTRLTVV.

In its sample, this clonotype was seen a few times. The chain couples TRBV20-1 to TRBJ2-1, with D possibly being TRBD2 (5 bases). Per germline, CDR1 DFQATT and CDR2 SNEGSKA (reference sequence). The V and J ends lost 6 bases and 0 bases respectively, with 12 bases between them. The CDR3 is made up of 14 amino acids. In DNA form, the CDR3 reads TGCAGTGCGTATAGGAGGAGCTCCTACAATGAGCAGTTCTTC. It yields the protein CSAYRRSSYNEQFF.

Worth noting for this clonotype: At one boundary the junction diverges from the germline segment, which might be a read error. The chain carries TRBV29-1 and TRBJ1-2, with 9 bases lining up with TRBD1. This CDR3 is built from 13 residues. CDR1 SQVTM and CDR2 ANQGSEA come from the germline V gene. CDR3 sequence (DNA): TGCCGCGTTACTGAACAGGGGGCGGGGGGCTACACCTTC. The encoded protein is CRVTEQGAGGYTF.

The V call is TRBV2, the J call TRBJ1-2; D is undetermined. Germline CDR1 reads SNHLY; CDR2 reads FYNNEI. Trimming cost V 2 bases and J 4 bases, with 14 bases left between them. This CDR3 has 15 residues. The CDR3 loop reads CASSETGNPVYGYTF. The DNA of the CDR3 is TGTGCCAGCAGTGAAACCGGGAATCCGGTCTATGGCTACACCTTC.

This rearrangement joins TRBV5-1 to TRBJ2-5; TRBD2 matches 11 bases. This CDR3 has 14 residues. Germline CDR1 reads SGHRS; CDR2 reads YFSETQ. Unmatched junction bases numbered 4, after V lost 5 bases and J lost 4 bases. DNA for the CDR3: TGCGCCAGCAGGGAGCTAGCGGGAGGAGAGACCCAGTACTTC. Translated: CASRELAGGETQYF.

Only a few counts were recorded for this clonotype. The J gene is TRBJ2-2, the V gene TRBV29-1; 11 bases fit TRBD1. Germline V gives CDR1 SQVTM, CDR2 ANQGSEA. This CDR3 is 16 amino acids long. V lost 7 bases, J lost 5 bases, and 12 bases stayed unmatched. This CDR3 is CSAYRTGGRSTGELFF. Here the CDR3 DNA reads TGCAGCGCCTACCGGACAGGGGGCAGGTCAACCGGGGAGCTGTTTTTT.

The rearrangement joins TRBV20-1 to TRBJ1-2; TRBD1 is a possible D gene (6 bases). CDR1 is DFQATT, CDR2 SNEGSKA, per germline (reference sequence). V shed 6 bases and J shed 4 bases, with 15 bases lying between them. The CDR3 contains 13 residues. The CDR3 reads CSAGKGGPYGYTF. Here the CDR3 DNA reads TGCAGTGCAGGGAAGGGGGGCCCCTATGGCTACACCTTC.

As concerns this clonotype: This may be a read error: a much more frequent sequence differs by one nucleotide. V and J are TRBV24-1 and TRBJ2-7, with unresolved D. Gene TRBJ2-5 matches the end of the DNA better, so the J call may be wrong. The CDR3 has 12 residues. The germline V gene has CDR1 KGHDR and CDR2 SFDVKD. CDR3 DNA: TGTGCCACCAGTGGCACACCTGGGACCCAGTACTTC. Residues: CATSGTPGTQYF.

This clonotype has just a few counts. The genes are TRBV5-1 and TRBJ1-1; weak D call: TRBD1 (5 bases). There are 13 residues in the CDR3. The V gene's germline CDR1 is SGHRS and CDR2 YFSETQ. Trimming removed 3 bases from V and 3 bases from J, with 9 bases in between. CDR3 region: CASSWGGDTEAFF. CDR3 nucleotide sequence: TGCGCCAGCAGCTGGGGGGGGGACACTGAAGCTTTCTTT.

The chain employs TRBV5-4 and TRBJ1-6; unclear D gene. In germline, CDR1 is SGHNT, CDR2 YYREEE (reference sequence). V lost 2 bases, J lost 10 bases, and 13 bases lay in between. The CDR3 loop spans 14 amino acids. In DNA, the CDR3 is TGTGCCAGCAGCTTTTCGGTTACTAACTCACCCCTCCACTTT. Protein product: CASSFSVTNSPLHF.

This rearrangement joins TRBV20-1 to TRBJ2-3; 7 nucleotides line up with TRBD2. Per germline, CDR1 DFQATT and CDR2 SNEGSKA (reference sequence). CDR3 length: 17 amino acids. Trimming took 1 base from V and 8 from J; bases not matched to a gene: 18. The CDR3 coding sequence is TGCAGTGCTAGAGTCAACCTTGGGGGGGGGACCGGTTCTACGCAGTATTTT. It is translated as CSARVNLGGGTGSTQYF.

This clonotype was seen a few times. The V and J genes are TRBV12-3 or TRBV12-4 and TRBJ2-1; D is unresolved. The CDR3 totals 13 residues. V gave up 6 bases and J gave up 6 bases, with 12 bases separating them. Here the CDR3 reads CASRPPGGNEQFF. The CDR3 region has the DNA TGTGCCAGCAGGCCCCCAGGTGGCAATGAGCAGTTCTTC.

The CDR3: CATSRDVDRGDGYTF. The DNA for the CDR3 is TGTGCCACCAGCAGAGATGTGGACAGGGGGGATGGCTACACCTTC. V gene TRBV15 combines with J gene TRBJ1-2; 10 bases line up with TRBD1. Germline loops: CDR1 LNHNV, CDR2 YYDKDF (reference sequence). The CDR3 sequence is 15 residues long. Germline trimming cut 0 bases from V and 6 bases from J; bases unmatched to any gene: 4.

The sample holds a few counts of this clonotype. The CDR3 protein is CASSLAKGANYGYTF. The CDR3 DNA reads TGCGCCAGCAGCTTGGCCAAGGGGGCCAACTATGGCTACACCTTC. V and J are TRBV5-1 and TRBJ1-2, with 7 bases identical to TRBD1. V trimming: 0 bases; J trimming: 2 bases; junction bases outside the gene matches: 4. This CDR3 region has 15 residues. Per the germline V gene, CDR1 is SGHRS and CDR2 is YFSETQ.

This clonotype has at least ten counts. The rearrangement uses TRBV9 and TRBJ2-5, with D possibly TRBD2 on 5 matching bases. Trimming took 4 bases from V and 3 from J, leaving 13 bases between them. CDR1 and CDR2 (germline): SGDLS, YYNGEE. The CDR3 runs to 14 residues. CDR3 in amino acids: CASSQEAVEETQYF. The CDR3, as DNA: TGTGCCAGCAGCCAAGAAGCGGTCGAAGAGACCCAGTACTTC.

This clonotype was detected only a few times. CDR3 amino acids: CASTPAGSPYEQYF. CDR3 nucleotide sequence: TGTGCCAGCACACCAGCTGGTTCCCCTTACGAGCAGTACTTC. The chain links TRBV4-2 to TRBJ2-7; D remains unclear. Germline CDR1 LGHNA, CDR2 YNFKEQ. V was trimmed by 7 bases and J by 4 bases, leaving 17 bases between them. The CDR3 extends over 14 amino acids.

The chain links TRBV27 to TRBJ2-5; D gene uncertain. Looked up from germline, CDR1 is MNHEY and CDR2 is SMNVEV (reference sequence). The CDR3 runs 14 residues. The V and J ends lost 4 bases and 3 bases respectively, with 12 bases between them. The CDR3 sequence: CASSSLNFKETQYF. CDR3 nucleotides: TGTGCCAGCAGTTCCCTAAATTTCAAAGAGACCCAGTACTTC.

The chain employs TRBV6-5 and TRBJ2-3; possible D gene TRBD2, 6 bases. CDR1 is MNHEY and CDR2 is SVGAGI in the germline V gene. Trimming removed 6 bases from V and 0 bases from J, with 13 bases in between. This CDR3 has 15 residues. For the CDR3, the DNA is TGTGCCAGCAGCATCGGCGGGGTAAGCACAGATACGCAGTATTTT. This gives the protein CASSIGGVSTDTQYF.

This clonotype was counted ten times or more. The chain has TRBV3-1 and TRBJ2-5, with D hard to call. Trimming cost V 3 bases and J 4 bases, with 6 bases left between them. CDR3 length: 12 amino acids. The germline gives CDR1 LGHDT, CDR2 YNNKEL (reference sequence). This CDR3 reads CASSHSRETQYF. In nucleotides, the CDR3 is TGTGCCAGCAGCCATTCGAGAGAGACCCAGTACTTC.

J is TRBJ2-3 and V is TRBV7-2, with 12 bases that match TRBD2. V lost 4 bases and J lost 1; bases outside the gene matches: 6. This CDR3 spans 17 amino acids. Germline V lookup: CDR1 SGHTA, CDR2 FQGNSA. As DNA, the CDR3 is TGTGCCAGCAGCTCTCTAGCGGGGGGGCACGGCACAGATACGCAGTATTTT. Translation gives CASSSLAGGHGTDTQYF.

This sequence joins TRBV20-1 and TRBJ1-5; D is unresolved. Germline CDR1 reads DFQATT; CDR2 reads SNEGSKA (reference sequence). This CDR3 has 12 residues. V was pared by 3 bases and J by 2 bases, with 5 bases between. The CDR3 is CSARFGNQPQHF. CDR3 bases: TGCAGTGCTAGGTTCGGCAATCAGCCCCAGCATTTT.